This T cell receptor beta chain comes out of a study of T cell responses to AZD1222 COVID-19 vaccine. Only in-frame clones appear in the TCRdb table, and some are missing; sequencing was by immunoSEQ multiplex PCR. The sample has over 110,000 clones, about 90% seen once. V lost 0 bases and J lost 7; bases outside the gene matches: 5. Germline CDR1 SGHAT, CDR2 FQNNGV. CDR3 length equals 15 residues. Of note for this clone: What it binds is unknown.

Findings and limits, study-wide: Spike-wide vaccine-associated CD4 TCRs dominated at 160-218 and 743-854.

The specimen comprised peripheral blood, sampled 28 days after the second AZD1222 dose. The chain combines TRBV11-2 with TRBJ2-3; 9 bases match TRBD1. The TCR comes from an adult who received the AZD1222 COVID-19 vaccine. The CDR3 DNA reads TGTGCCAGCAGCTTAGACAGGACAGGGGAGAATACGCAGTATTTT. Translated, it gives CASSLDRTGENTQYF.